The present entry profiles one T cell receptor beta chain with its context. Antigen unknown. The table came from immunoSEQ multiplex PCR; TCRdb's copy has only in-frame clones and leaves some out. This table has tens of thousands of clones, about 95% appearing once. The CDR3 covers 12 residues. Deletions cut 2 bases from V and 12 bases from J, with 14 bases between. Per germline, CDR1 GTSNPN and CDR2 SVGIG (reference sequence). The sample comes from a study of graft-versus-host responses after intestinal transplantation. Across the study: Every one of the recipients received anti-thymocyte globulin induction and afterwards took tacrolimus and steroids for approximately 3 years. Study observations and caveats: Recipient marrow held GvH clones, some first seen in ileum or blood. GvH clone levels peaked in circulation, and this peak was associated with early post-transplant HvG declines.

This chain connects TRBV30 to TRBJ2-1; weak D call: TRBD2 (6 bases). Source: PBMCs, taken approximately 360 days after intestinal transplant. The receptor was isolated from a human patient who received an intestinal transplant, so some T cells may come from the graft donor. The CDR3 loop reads CAWSSNLGGQFF. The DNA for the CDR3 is TGTGCCTGGAGTTCCAATTTGGGAGGGCAGTTCTTC.